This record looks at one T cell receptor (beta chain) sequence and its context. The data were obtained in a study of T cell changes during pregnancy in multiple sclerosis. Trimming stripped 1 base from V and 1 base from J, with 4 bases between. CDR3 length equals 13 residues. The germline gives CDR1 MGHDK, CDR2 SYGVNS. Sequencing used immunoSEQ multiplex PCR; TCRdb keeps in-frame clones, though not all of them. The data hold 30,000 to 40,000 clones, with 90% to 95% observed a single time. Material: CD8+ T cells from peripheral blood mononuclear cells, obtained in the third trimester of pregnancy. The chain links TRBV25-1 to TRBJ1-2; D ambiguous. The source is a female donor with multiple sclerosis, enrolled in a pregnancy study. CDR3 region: CASSELSNYGYTF. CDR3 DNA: TGTGCCAGCAGTGAATTGAGTAACTATGGCTACACCTTC.